This T cell receptor (beta chain) emerged from a study of shared clonotypes between healthy human individuals. This CDR3 has 15 amino acids. CDR1 is SGHNT and CDR2 is YYREEE in the germline V gene (reference sequence). Trimming stripped 0 bases from V and 0 bases from J, with 10 bases between. Only in-frame clones appear in the TCRdb table, and some are missing; sequencing was by immunoSEQ multiplex PCR. This sample has 550,000 to 800,000 clones; around 67% occur once, and the top ten carry over 1.5%. Notes on this clone: Other DNA sequences from this sample encode an identical CDR3 as well.

This rearrangement joins TRBV5-4 to TRBJ2-7, with D possibly matching TRBD2 (5 bases). Sequenced sample: memory CD4+ T cells sorted from blood. Subset meaning: CD45RA-negative fraction. The TCR comes from a woman aged 30 to 39 in good health. This CDR3 is CASSLGGKSSYEQYF. CDR3 sequence (DNA): TGTGCCAGCAGCTTGGGAGGGAAGAGCTCCTACGAGCAGTACTTC.